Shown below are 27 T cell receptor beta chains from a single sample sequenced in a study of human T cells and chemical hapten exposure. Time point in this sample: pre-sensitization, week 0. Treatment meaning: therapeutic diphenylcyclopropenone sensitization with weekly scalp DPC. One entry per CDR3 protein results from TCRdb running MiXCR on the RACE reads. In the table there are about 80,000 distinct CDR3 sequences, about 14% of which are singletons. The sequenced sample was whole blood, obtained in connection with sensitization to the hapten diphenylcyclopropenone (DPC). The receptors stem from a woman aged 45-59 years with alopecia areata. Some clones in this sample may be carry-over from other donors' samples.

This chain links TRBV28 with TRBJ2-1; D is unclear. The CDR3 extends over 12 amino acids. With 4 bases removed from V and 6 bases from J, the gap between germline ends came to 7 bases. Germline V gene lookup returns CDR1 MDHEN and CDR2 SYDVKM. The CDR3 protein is CASSSDSNEQFF. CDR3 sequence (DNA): TGTGCCAGCAGTTCTGATAGCAATGAGCAGTTCTTC.

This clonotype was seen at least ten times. The CDR3 loop is CSARDPSPDTQYF. CDR3 in DNA: TGCAGTGCTAGAGATCCTAGCCCAGATACGCAGTATTTT. V is TRBV20-1 and J is TRBJ2-3; possibly TRBD2 for D (5 bases). Trimming took 0 bases from V and 4 from J, leaving 8 bases between them. Germline CDR1 is DFQATT and CDR2 is SNEGSKA (reference sequence). The CDR3 contains 13 residues.

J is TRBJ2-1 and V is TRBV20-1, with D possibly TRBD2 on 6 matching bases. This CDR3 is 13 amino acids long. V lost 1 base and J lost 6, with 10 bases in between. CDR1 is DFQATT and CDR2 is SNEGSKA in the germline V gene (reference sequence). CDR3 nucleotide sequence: TGCAGTGCTAGAGCGGGACTTTTCAATGAGCAGTTCTTC. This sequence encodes CSARAGLFNEQFF.

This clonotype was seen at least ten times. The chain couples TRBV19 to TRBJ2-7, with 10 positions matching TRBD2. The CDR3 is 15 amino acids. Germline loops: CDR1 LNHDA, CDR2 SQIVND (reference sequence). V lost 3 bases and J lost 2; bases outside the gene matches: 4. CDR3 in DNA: TGTGCCAGTAGTATCCCCAGCGGGAGGGCCTACGAGCAGTACTTC. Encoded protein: CASSIPSGRAYEQYF.

CDR3 in amino acids: CASSLRGRGNTQYF. The CDR3 coding sequence is TGTGCCAGCAGCTTAAGGGGGCGAGGGAATACGCAGTATTTT. The chain combines TRBV11-2 with TRBJ2-3, with 7 bases aligning to TRBD1. This CDR3 has 14 amino acids. J lost 7 bases, V lost 2 bases, and 6 bases had no gene match. Germline lookup yields CDR1 SGHAT and CDR2 FQNNGV.

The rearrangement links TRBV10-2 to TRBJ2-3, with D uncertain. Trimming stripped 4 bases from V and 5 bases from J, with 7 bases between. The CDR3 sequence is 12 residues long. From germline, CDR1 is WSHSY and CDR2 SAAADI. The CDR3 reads CASSGRRDTQYF. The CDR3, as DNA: TGCGCCAGCAGTGGTAGGAGAGATACGCAGTATTTT.

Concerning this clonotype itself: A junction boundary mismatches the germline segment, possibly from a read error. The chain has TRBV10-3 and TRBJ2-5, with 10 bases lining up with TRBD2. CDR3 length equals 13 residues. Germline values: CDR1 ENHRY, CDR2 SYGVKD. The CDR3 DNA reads TGTGCCATCAGTGAGTCTGGACTAGCGGACCCCAACTTC. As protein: CAISESGLADPNF.

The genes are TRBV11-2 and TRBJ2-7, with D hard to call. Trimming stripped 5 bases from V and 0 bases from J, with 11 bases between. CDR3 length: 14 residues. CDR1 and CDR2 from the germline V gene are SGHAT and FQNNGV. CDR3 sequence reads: CASSPGPISYEQYF. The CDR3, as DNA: TGTGCCAGCAGCCCCGGGCCGATCTCCTACGAGCAGTACTTC.

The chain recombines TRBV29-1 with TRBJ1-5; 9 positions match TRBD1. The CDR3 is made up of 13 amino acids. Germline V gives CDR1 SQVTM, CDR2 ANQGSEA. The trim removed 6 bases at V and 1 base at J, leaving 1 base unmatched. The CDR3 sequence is CSVTGGSNQPQHF. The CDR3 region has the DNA TGCAGCGTGACAGGGGGGAGCAATCAGCCCCAGCATTTT.

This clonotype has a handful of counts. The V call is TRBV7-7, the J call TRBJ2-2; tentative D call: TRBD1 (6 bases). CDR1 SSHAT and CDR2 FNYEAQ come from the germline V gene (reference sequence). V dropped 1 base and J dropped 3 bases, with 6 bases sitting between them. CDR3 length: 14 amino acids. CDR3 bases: TGTGCCAGCAGCTTAGACAGGGACACCGGGGAGCTGTTTTTT. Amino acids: CASSLDRDTGELFF.

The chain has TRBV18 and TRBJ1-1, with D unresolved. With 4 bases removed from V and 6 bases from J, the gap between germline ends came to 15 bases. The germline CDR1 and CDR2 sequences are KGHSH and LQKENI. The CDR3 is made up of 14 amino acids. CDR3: CASSRRESNAEAFF. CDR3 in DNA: TGTGCCAGCTCACGGAGGGAGAGTAACGCTGAAGCTTTCTTT.

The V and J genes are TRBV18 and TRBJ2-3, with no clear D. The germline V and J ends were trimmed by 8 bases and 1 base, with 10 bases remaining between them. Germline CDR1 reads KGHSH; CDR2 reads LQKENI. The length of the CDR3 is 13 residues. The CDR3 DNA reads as TGTGCCAGCCTACGACTCGGCACAGATACGCAGTATTTT. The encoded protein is CASLRLGTDTQYF.

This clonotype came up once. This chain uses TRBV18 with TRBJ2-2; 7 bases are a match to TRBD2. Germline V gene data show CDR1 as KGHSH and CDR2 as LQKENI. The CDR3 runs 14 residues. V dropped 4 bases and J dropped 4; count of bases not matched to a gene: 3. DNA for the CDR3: TGTGCCAGCTCACAAACTAGCGCCACCGGGGAGCTGTTTTTT. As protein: CASSQTSATGELFF.

CDR3 DNA sequence: TGCAGCAACCGCCTACCGGGACAGGGGGCCCAGTACTTC. Its translation is CSNRLPGQGAQYF. The chain links TRBV29-1 to TRBJ2-5; TRBD1 aligns across 11 bases. Trimming cost V 8 bases and J 9 bases; bases outside gene matches: 11. Germline V gives CDR1 SQVTM, CDR2 ANQGSEA. There are 13 residues in the CDR3.

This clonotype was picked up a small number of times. CDR3 coding DNA: TGTGCCAGCAGTCCGTGGCAAGGGAAGACCTACGAGCAGTACTTC. Translated, it gives CASSPWQGKTYEQYF. The rearrangement links TRBV12-3 or TRBV12-4 to TRBJ2-7; D is uncertain. With 5 bases removed from V and 2 bases from J, the gap between germline ends came to 16 bases. The CDR3 extends over 15 amino acids.

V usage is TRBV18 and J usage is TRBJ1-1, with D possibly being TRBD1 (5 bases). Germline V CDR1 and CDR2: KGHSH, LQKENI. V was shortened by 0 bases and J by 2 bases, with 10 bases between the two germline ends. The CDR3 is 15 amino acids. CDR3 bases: TGTGCCAGCTCACCACCGACGGGGACTAACACTGAAGCTTTCTTT. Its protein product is CASSPPTGTNTEAFF.

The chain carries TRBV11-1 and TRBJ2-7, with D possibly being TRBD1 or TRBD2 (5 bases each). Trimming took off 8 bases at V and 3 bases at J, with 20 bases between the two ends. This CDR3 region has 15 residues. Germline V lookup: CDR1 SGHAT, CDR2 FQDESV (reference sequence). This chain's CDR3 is CASQNRDVNGYEQYF. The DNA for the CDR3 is TGTGCCAGCCAAAACCGGGACGTCAATGGCTACGAGCAGTACTTC. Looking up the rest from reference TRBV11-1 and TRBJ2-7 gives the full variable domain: EAEVAQSPRYKITEKSQAVAFWCDPISGHATLYWYRQILGQGPELLVQFQDESVVDDSQLPKDRFSAERLKGVDSTLKIQPAELGDSAMYLCASQNRDVNGYEQYFGPGTRLTVT.

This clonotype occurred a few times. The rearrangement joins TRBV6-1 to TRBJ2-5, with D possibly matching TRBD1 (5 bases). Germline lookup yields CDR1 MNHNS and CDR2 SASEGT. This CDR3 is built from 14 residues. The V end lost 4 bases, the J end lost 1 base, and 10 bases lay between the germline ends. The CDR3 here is CASSGARGQETQYF. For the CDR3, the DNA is TGTGCCAGCAGTGGAGCAAGGGGCCAAGAGACCCAGTACTTC.

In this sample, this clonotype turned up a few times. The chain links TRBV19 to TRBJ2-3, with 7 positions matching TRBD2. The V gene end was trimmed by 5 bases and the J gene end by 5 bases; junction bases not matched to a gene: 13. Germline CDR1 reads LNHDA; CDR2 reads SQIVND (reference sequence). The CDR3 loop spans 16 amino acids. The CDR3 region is CASSLAGVTAGDTQYF. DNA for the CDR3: TGTGCCAGTAGTCTGGCGGGAGTCACCGCTGGAGATACGCAGTATTTT.

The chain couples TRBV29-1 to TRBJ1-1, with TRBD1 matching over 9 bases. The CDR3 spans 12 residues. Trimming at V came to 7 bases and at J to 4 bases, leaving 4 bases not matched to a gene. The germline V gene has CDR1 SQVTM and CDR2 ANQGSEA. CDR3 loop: CSGQGGSTEAFF. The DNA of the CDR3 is TGCAGCGGACAGGGGGGTAGCACTGAAGCTTTCTTT.

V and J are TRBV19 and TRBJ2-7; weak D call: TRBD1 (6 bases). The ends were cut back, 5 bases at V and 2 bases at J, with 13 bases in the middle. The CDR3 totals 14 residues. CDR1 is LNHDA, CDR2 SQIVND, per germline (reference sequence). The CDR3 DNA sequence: TGTGCCAGTAGTGTCGACAGGAACGCCTACGAGCAGTACTTC. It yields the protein CASSVDRNAYEQYF.

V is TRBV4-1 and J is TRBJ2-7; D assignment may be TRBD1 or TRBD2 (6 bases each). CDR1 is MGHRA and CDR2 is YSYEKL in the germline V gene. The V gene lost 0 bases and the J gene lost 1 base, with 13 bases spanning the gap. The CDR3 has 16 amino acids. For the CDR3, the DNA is TGCGCCAGCAGCCAAGATGGGGGGACATTTTCCTACGAGCAGTACTTC. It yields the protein CASSQDGGTFSYEQYF.

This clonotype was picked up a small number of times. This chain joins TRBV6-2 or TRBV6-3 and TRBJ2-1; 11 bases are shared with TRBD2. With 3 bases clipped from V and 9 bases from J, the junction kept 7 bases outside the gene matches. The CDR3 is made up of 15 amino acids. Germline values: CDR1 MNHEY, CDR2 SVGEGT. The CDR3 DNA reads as TGTGCCAGCAGTTATGCACTAGCGGGAGTCGGTGAGCAGTTCTTC. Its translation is CASSYALAGVGEQFF.

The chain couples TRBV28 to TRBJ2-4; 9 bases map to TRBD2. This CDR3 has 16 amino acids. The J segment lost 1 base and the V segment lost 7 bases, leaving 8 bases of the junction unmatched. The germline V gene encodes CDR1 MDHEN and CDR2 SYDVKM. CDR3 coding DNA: TGTGCCAGCACCAGTAGCGGGAGTTGGGCCAAAAACATTCAGTACTTC. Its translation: CASTSSGSWAKNIQYF.

The CDR3 spells CASSSTPVIRTQYF. The CDR3 DNA reads as TGTGCCAGCAGCTCAACCCCCGTTATTCGCACGCAGTATTTT. The V call is TRBV7-2, the J call TRBJ2-3; no firm D call. V was clipped by 4 bases and J by 9 bases, with 17 bases between them. From germline, CDR1 is SGHTA and CDR2 FQGNSA. The CDR3 is 14 amino acids. Using reference TRBV7-2 and TRBJ2-3 for the parts outside the CDR3, the full variable domain is GAGVSQSPSNKVTEKGKDVELRCDPISGHTALYWYRQSLGQGLEFLIYFQGNSAPDKSGLPSDRFSAERTGGSVSTLTIQRTQQEDSAVYLCASSSTPVIRTQYFGPGTRLTVL.

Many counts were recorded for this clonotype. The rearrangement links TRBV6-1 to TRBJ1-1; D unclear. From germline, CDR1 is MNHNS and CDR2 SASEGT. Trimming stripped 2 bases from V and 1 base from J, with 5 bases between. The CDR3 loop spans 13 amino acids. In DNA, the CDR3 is TGTGCCAGCAGTGAAATGGGGAACACTGAAGCTTTCTTT. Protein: CASSEMGNTEAFF.

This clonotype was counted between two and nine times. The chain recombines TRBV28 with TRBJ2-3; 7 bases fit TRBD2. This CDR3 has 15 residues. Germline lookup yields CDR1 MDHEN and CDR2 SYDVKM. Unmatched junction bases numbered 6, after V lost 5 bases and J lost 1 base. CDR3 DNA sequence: TGTGCCAGCAGTACCGCGGGAGCGGGCACAGATACGCAGTATTTT. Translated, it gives CASSTAGAGTDTQYF.